This TCR beta chain was sequenced for a study of OX40 agonist ivuxolimab in advanced cancers. Study overall: The dose of intravenous ivuxolimab that patients received every 2 weeks ranged from 0.01 to 10 mg/kg. Patients assigned to dose escalation were diagnosed with hepatocellular carcinoma, melanoma, renal cell or head and neck cancer.

The ends were cut back, 0 bases at V and 1 base at J, with 11 bases in the middle. Germline V gene data show CDR1 as SGHRS and CDR2 as YFSETQ. This CDR3 is 15 amino acids long. The repertoire was sequenced with immunoSEQ multiplex PCR; TCRdb's copy has only in-frame clones and lacks some. This sample carries 42,000 or so clones, 75% to 85% of them seen once, and the ten largest clones take approximately 2.4%. Note on this clone: No antigen is known for it.

Overall study findings and caveats: Partly responding patients at 0.1-3.0 mg/kg showed some of the smallest clonal expansion.

Sequenced material: CD4+ or CD8+ T cells sorted from blood, taken in a trial of the OX40 agonist ivuxolimab. V and J are TRBV5-1 and TRBJ2-7, with D tentatively TRBD1 (6 bases). This receptor was obtained from an adult with an advanced solid tumor such as melanoma, head and neck, liver or kidney cancer. DNA for the CDR3: TGCGCCAGCAGCTTGGCTGGGACACGATCCTACGAGCAGTACTTC. Translated, it gives CASSLAGTRSYEQYF.